The clone carrying this TCR beta chain was found once. Its antigen is undetermined. The data were obtained in a study of shared clonotypes between healthy human individuals. In the study's own analysis: Filtering differed since immunoSEQ provided only junctions, with no quality scores. The assay was immunoSEQ multiplex PCR, and TCRdb's table has in-frame clones only and misses some. V and J calls and clone size are as listed in that table; D and trimming were resolved from the DNA. The sample consists of about 2.2 million clones, approximately 94% of them appearing once. Study conclusions and caveats: An anticipated effect of sequencing depth on clonotype sharing among donors was recognized.

Terminally differentiated effector memory CD45RA+ cells were excluded by CCR7 positive selection of CD45RO-negative cells. Sequencing was carried out using naive CD8+ T cells from PBMCs. The origin of this receptor is a man younger than 35 in good health. Some clones in this sample may be carry-over from other donors' samples.

The CDR3 nucleotides read TGTGCCAGCAGAGTAGGGACTAGCGGGTTTTACCAAGAGACCCAGTACTTC. Residues: CASRVGTSGFYQETQYF. V is TRBV28 and J is TRBJ2-5; TRBD2 aligns across 12 bases. This CDR3 comprises 17 residues. V dropped 6 bases and J dropped 0; count of bases not matched to a gene: 8. CDR1 is MDHEN, CDR2 SYDVKM, per germline.